Sequencing of this T cell receptor (beta chain) was carried out in a study of cytomegalovirus exposure and HLA in healthy donors. With 60 Vbeta and 13 Jbeta primers, the PCR was carried out. Assay: immunoSEQ multiplex PCR; the TCRdb copy retains only in-frame clones and omits some. Altogether some 110,000 clones are present, around 77% being singletons, with the ten largest covering over 7%. The V and J ends lost 2 bases and 3 bases respectively, with 13 bases between them. This CDR3 region has 15 residues. Looked up from germline, CDR1 is SGHAT and CDR2 is FQNNGV. As regards this clone: Its cognate antigen is unknown.

Broader study findings: With later analysis, a missense DCLRE1C variant became linked to TCR beta V- and J-gene trimming. Likely technical artifact: a cluster of highly shared sequence variants. Most sequenced TCRs were rare (though some public TCRs occurred in many donors).

The TCR comes from a woman aged 40 to 50 in good health and CMV-seropositive. Source material: PBMCs. V and J are TRBV11-2 and TRBJ1-2; D gene ambiguous. The CDR3 sequence is CASSLIYGDHYGYTF. In nucleotides, the CDR3 is TGTGCCAGCAGCTTAATCTACGGGGATCACTATGGCTACACCTTC.